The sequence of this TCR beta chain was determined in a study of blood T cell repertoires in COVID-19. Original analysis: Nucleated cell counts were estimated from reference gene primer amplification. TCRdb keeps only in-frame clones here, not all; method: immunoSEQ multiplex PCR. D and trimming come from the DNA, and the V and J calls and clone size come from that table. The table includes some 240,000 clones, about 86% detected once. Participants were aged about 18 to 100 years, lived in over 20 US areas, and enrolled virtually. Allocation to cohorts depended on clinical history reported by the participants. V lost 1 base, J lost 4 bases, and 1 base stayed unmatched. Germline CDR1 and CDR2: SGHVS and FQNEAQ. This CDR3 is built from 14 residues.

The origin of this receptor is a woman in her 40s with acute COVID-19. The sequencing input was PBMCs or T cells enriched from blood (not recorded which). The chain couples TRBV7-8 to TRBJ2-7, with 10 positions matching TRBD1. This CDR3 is CASSLGDRGYEQYF. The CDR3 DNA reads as TGTGCCAGCAGCTTAGGGGACAGGGGATACGAGCAGTACTTC.